This TCR beta chain was retrieved from a study of cytomegalovirus exposure and HLA in healthy donors. Study-wide results and limits: In vitro assays verified that three CMV-associated chains recognized CMV antigens specifically. A highly shared variant cluster was judged a likely technical artifact. An analysis that was carried out later associated 15,000 to 20,000 TCR beta sequences with HLA alleles at 0.05 false discovery rate.

The CDR3 runs 18 residues. V lost 2 bases to trimming and J lost 1 base; unmatched junction nucleotides: 11. Germline CDR1 is MDHEN and CDR2 is SYDVKM. PCR amplification relied on 60 Vbeta primers (plus 13 Jbeta primers). Clones were read by immunoSEQ multiplex PCR, and TCRdb kept only the in-frame ones, dropping some. The sample holds 100,000 to 150,000 clones; 78% are singletons and the top ten take more than 3%. Healthy donors of bone marrow made up the group. In regard to this clone: Its antigen is undetermined.

This clonotype was obtained from a man aged 40-49 years in good health and CMV-seronegative. Sequenced input: PBMCs. The V and J genes are TRBV28 and TRBJ1-5; 7 bases fit TRBD1. CDR3: CASSLVGQTGRSNQPQHF. The DNA of the CDR3 is TGTGCCAGCAGTTTAGTGGGACAGACAGGTAGGAGCAATCAGCCCCAGCATTTT.